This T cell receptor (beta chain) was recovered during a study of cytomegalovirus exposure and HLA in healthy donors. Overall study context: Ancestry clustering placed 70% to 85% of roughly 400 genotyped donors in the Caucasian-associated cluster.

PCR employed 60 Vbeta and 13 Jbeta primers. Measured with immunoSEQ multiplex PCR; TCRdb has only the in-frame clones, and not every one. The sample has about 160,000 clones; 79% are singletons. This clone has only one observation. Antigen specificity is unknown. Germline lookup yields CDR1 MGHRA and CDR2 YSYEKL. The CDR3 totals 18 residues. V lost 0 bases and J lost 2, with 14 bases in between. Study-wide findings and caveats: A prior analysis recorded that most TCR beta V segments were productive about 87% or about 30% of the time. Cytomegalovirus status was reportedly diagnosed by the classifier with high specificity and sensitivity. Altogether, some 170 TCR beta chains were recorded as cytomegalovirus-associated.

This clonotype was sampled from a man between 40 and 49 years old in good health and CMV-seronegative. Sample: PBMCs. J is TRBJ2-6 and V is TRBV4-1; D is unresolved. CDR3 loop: CASSQDPPLEPGANVLTF. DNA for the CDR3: TGCGCCAGCAGCCAAGACCCCCCTCTAGAGCCTGGGGCCAACGTCCTGACTTTC.